The rows below give T cell receptor beta chains drawn from one sample of a study of vaccination effects on CD4 cells after COVID-19. The protocol was immunoSEQ multiplex PCR, while the TCRdb copy is restricted to in-frame clones and leaves out a portion. The repertoire has about 60,000 clones, around 80% of them found once; the top ten carry 2%. No antigens are known for them. The specimen was CD4+ T cells from PBMCs cultured with HCoV-OC43 spike peptides, collected after COVID-19 vaccination. These receptors originate from a human donor who received a COVID-19 vaccine. Each CDR3 is given with its conserved first and last residue. The D gene is left open where the match is weak. Not every row has a clone size; where given, it reads once, few, many or a size class.

j_gene	v_gene	abundance	d_gene	CDR3aa	CDR3nt
TRBJ1-5	TRBV5-1	.	TRBD1	CASSLTTGNSNQPQHF	TGCGCCAGCAGCCTGACGACAGGGAATAGCAATCAGCCCCAGCATTTT
TRBJ1-1	TRBV5-1	.	TRBD1	CASSLIGTGVDTEAFF	TGCGCCAGCAGCTTGATCGGGACAGGGGTTGACACTGAAGCTTTCTTT
TRBJ2-3	TRBV4-2	.	TRBD2	CASSPYLGTSGRTDTQYF	TGTGCCAGCAGCCCCTATTTAGGGACTAGCGGCCGCACAGATACGCAGTATTTT
TRBJ1-5	TRBV2	.	TRBD1	CASTRTDRVGQPQHF	TGTGCCAGCACTAGAACGGACAGGGTAGGTCAGCCCCAGCATTTT
TRBJ1-5	TRBV6-5	.	.	CASGRGYQPQHF	TGTGCCAGCGGCCGTGGGTACCAGCCCCAGCATTTT
TRBJ2-2	TRBV19	.	.	CASRTGFTGELFF	TGTGCCAGCCGTACAGGGTTCACCGGGGAGCTGTTTTTT
TRBJ2-3	TRBV14	few	TRBD1	CASSPPGQGHTDTQYF	TGTGCCAGCAGCCCTCCAGGACAGGGTCACACAGATACGCAGTATTTT
TRBJ1-5	TRBV28	once	.	CASSLYRQNQPQHF	TGTGCCAGCAGTTTATACAGGCAGAATCAGCCCCAGCATTTT
TRBJ2-4	TRBV19	.	TRBD2	CASSTPGLAVAKNIQYF	TGTGCCAGTAGTACCCCGGGACTAGCGGTAGCCAAAAACATTCAGTACTTC
TRBJ2-1	TRBV4-2	.	.	CASSLLTGTASYNEQFF	TGTGCCAGCAGCCTCCTGACCGGGACGGCCTCCTACAATGAGCAGTTCTTC
TRBJ1-3	TRBV19	.	.	CASSIPGAYRSGNTIYF	TGTGCCAGTAGTATCCCGGGGGCATACCGCTCTGGAAACACCATATATTTT
TRBJ1-1	TRBV24-1	once	.	CATSDSTGSFTEAFF	TGTGCCACCAGTGATTCAACAGGGTCGTTCACTGAAGCTTTCTTT
TRBJ1-1	TRBV6-5	.	.	CASSRQANTEAFF	TGTGCCAGCAGCCGACAGGCTAACACTGAAGCTTTCTTT
TRBJ2-1	TRBV11-2	few	.	CASSFYNEQFF	TGTGCCAGCAGCTTTTACAATGAGCAGTTCTTC
TRBJ1-2	TRBV28	.	TRBD1	CASGRTGGSGYTF	TGTGCCAGCGGTCGGACAGGGGGCTCTGGCTACACCTTC
TRBJ2-1	TRBV4-3	.	TRBD2	CASSQGLAGNEQFF	TGCGCCAGCAGCCAAGGACTAGCGGGGAATGAGCAGTTCTTC
TRBJ2-5	TRBV5-1	few	.	CASSLDEVSWVQETQYF	TGCGCCAGCAGCTTGGATGAAGTGTCCTGGGTACAAGAGACCCAGTACTTC
TRBJ1-1	TRBV18	.	.	CASSHSGLTGTGTEAFF	TGTGCCAGCTCCCACTCGGGCCTGACAGGAACCGGCACTGAAGCTTTCTTT
TRBJ1-2	TRBV14	once	.	CASSPLGMRGYTF	TGTGCCAGCAGCCCCCTAGGCATGAGGGGCTACACCTTC
TRBJ1-1	TRBV6-5	.	.	CASSWGGANTEAFF	TGTGCCAGCAGCTGGGGGGGGGCGAACACTGAAGCTTTCTTT
TRBJ1-4	TRBV5-1	.	.	CASSLGWGDPEKLFF	TGCGCCAGCAGCTTGGGCTGGGGAGACCCGGAAAAACTGTTTTTT
TRBJ2-3	TRBV6-5	.	.	CASSYSIQQVTDTQYF	TGTGCCAGCAGTTACTCGATTCAGCAGGTGACAGATACGCAGTATTTT
TRBJ1-5	TRBV6-5	.	.	CASRGPNQPQHF	TGTGCCAGCCGAGGACCCAATCAGCCCCAGCATTTT
TRBJ2-1	TRBV24-1	few	.	CATSSSFRVGLYEQFF	TGTGCCACCTCATCAAGTTTCAGGGTCGGGTTATATGAGCAGTTCTTC
TRBJ2-1	TRBV6-2/TRBV6-3	.	TRBD2	CASSLGTSGGASNEQFF	TGTGCCAGCAGCTTGGGGACTAGCGGGGGGGCGAGCAATGAGCAGTTCTTC
TRBJ2-3	TRBV5-6	.	.	CASSFRALSSTDTQYF	TGTGCCAGCAGCTTCCGGGCCCTATCTAGCACAGATACGCAGTATTTT
TRBJ1-1	TRBV6-6	.	TRBD1	CASIYGTGTYTEAFF	TGTGCCAGCATCTACGGGACAGGGACCTACACTGAAGCTTTCTTT
TRBJ1-6	TRBV12-3/TRBV12-4	.	.	CASSGSNSPLHF	TGTGCCAGCAGCGGGAGTAATTCACCCCTCCACTTT
TRBJ1-5	TRBV6-6	.	TRBD1	CASRSTGISNQPQHF	TGTGCCAGCAGATCGACAGGGATTAGCAATCAGCCCCAGCATTTT
TRBJ2-1	TRBV5-8	once	.	CASPGNEQFF	TGTGCCAGCCCAGGGAATGAGCAGTTCTTC
TRBJ2-1	TRBV19	.	.	CASSTHYNEQFF	TGTGCCAGTAGTACACACTACAATGAGCAGTTCTTC
TRBJ1-5	TRBV2	.	.	CASSGTKDQPQHF	TGTGCCAGCAGTGGGACCAAGGATCAGCCCCAGCATTTT
TRBJ2-5	TRBV10-1	.	.	CASSEGSRGTQYF	TGCGCCAGCAGTGAAGGGAGTCGGGGGACCCAGTACTTC
TRBJ2-5	TRBV2	.	TRBD1	CASAIQGEIQYF	TGTGCCAGCGCAATCCAGGGGGAGATCCAGTACTTC
TRBJ1-5	TRBV2	.	.	CASTRGEGQSQPQHF	TGTGCCAGCACCCGGGGGGAGGGGCAGTCTCAGCCCCAGCATTTT
TRBJ2-5	TRBV18	.	.	CASSLGTVQETQYF	TGTGCCAGCTCACTGGGGACGGTACAAGAGACCCAGTACTTC
TRBJ1-1	TRBV5-1	.	TRBD1	CASSSSRGDSLNTEAFF	TGCGCCAGCAGCTCCTCAAGGGGGGACAGTTTGAACACTGAAGCTTTCTTT
TRBJ2-2	TRBV5-5	.	TRBD1	CASSPFTGVRTGELFF	TGTGCCAGCAGCCCGTTTACAGGGGTACGCACCGGGGAGCTGTTTTTT
TRBJ2-6	TRBV7-9	.	.	CASSHGGSGANVLTF	TGTGCCAGCAGCCATGGGGGGTCCGGGGCCAACGTCCTGACTTTC
TRBJ2-2	TRBV6-6	once	TRBD2	CASRSVGTTLTGELFF	TGTGCCAGCCGCTCCGTCGGGACTACTCTCACCGGGGAGCTGTTTTTT
TRBJ2-1	TRBV29-1	.	TRBD2	CSVEGFSGGDYNEQFF	TGCAGCGTTGAAGGTTTTAGCGGGGGGGATTACAATGAGCAGTTCTTC
TRBJ2-1	TRBV29-1	.	TRBD1	CSVLGGSSYNEQFF	TGCAGCGTCCTAGGGGGCAGCTCCTACAATGAGCAGTTCTTC
TRBJ2-5	TRBV5-1	.	TRBD2	CASSLSSGGETQYF	TGCGCCAGCAGCTTGTCATCGGGGGGGGAGACCCAGTACTTC
TRBJ2-6	TRBV24-1	once	.	CATSDWGRGGGSGANVLTF	TGTGCCACCAGTGATTGGGGCAGGGGCGGAGGCTCTGGGGCCAACGTCCTGACTTTC
TRBJ2-2	TRBV7-8	.	TRBD2	CASSLKAGGPGGELFF	TGTGCCAGCAGCTTAAAGGCGGGGGGGCCGGGCGGGGAGCTGTTTTTT
TRBJ1-1	TRBV5-4	.	TRBD1	CASPEGGTTEAFF	TGTGCCAGCCCTGAAGGGGGCACCACTGAAGCTTTCTTT
TRBJ1-4	TRBV10-3	.	.	CAIRGSENEKLFF	TGTGCCATAAGGGGGAGCGAGAATGAAAAACTGTTTTTT
TRBJ1-2	TRBV9	.	.	CASSVEPGVHGYTF	TGTGCCAGCAGCGTAGAACCAGGGGTCCATGGCTACACCTTC